This T cell receptor beta chain was documented in a study of blood T cell repertoires in COVID-19. On the study more broadly: Material from acute and convalescent COVID-19 was sourced from the United States, Italy and Spain.

Those enrolled, adults aged roughly 18 to 95 years, came from about two dozen US areas. Participant-given clinical history determined each cohort assignment. Generated by immunoSEQ multiplex PCR, the TCRdb table keeps only in-frame clones and is missing some. This sample has about 180,000 clones, with approximately 80% found just once. The germline V gene has CDR1 MNHNY and CDR2 SVGAGI (reference sequence). Trimming left V 7 bases short and J 2 bases short, with 11 bases between. The CDR3 runs 14 residues. The sequence was obtained from a man aged 60 to 69 who had been exposed to COVID-19. This chain joins TRBV6-6 and TRBJ2-2, with D unclear. The sequencing sample was made of PBMCs or T cells enriched from blood (not recorded which). CDR3 DNA: TGTGCCAGCACCAGATTCCTCAACACCGGGGAGCTGTTTTTT. Protein: CASTRFLNTGELFF.